The 17 T cell receptor beta chains reported below all come from one sample, sequenced in a study of shared clonotypes between healthy human individuals. CD8 cells classed as naive were CD45RO-negative and positively selected for CCR7, excluding terminally differentiated effector memory CD45RA+ cells. The method was immunoSEQ multiplex PCR; TCRdb's version includes in-frame clones alone and lacks a portion of them. The table has roughly 2.1 million clones, 85% to 95% seen once. Sequencing was done on a sample of naive CD8+ T cells from PBMCs. The receptors were sampled from a man younger than 35 in good health. Some clones in this sample may be carry-over from other donors' samples.

The V call is TRBV7-3, the J call TRBJ2-2, with 12 bases lining up with TRBD2. Per the germline V gene, CDR1 is SGHTA and CDR2 is FQGTGA. The V segment lost 5 bases and the J segment 1 base; nucleotides outside the gene matches: 5. The length of the CDR3 is 17 residues. CDR3 residues: CASSRGLAGLNTGELFF. The DNA of the CDR3 is TGTGCCAGCAGCCGGGGACTAGCGGGCTTGAACACCGGGGAGCTGTTTTTT.

The J gene is TRBJ2-5, the V gene TRBV6-5, with TRBD1 matching 9 bases. The CDR3 is 16 residues long. Per the germline V gene, CDR1 is MNHEY and CDR2 is SVGAGI. The V gene end was trimmed by 4 bases and the J gene end by 3 bases; junction bases not matched to a gene: 9. The CDR3 protein is CASSLRLTGGEETQYF. The CDR3 DNA is TGTGCCAGCAGTTTACGCCTGACAGGGGGTGAAGAGACCCAGTACTTC.

The J gene is TRBJ2-7, the V gene TRBV5-6; tentatively, D is TRBD1 (6 bases). CDR3 size: 15 residues. Germline V gene data show CDR1 as SGHDT and CDR2 as YYEEEE. Trimming took off 0 bases at V and 2 bases at J, with 12 bases between the two ends. The CDR3 DNA reads TGTGCCAGCAGCTTGGCCCCAGGGGCGGCCTACGAGCAGTACTTC. Encoded protein: CASSLAPGAAYEQYF. Together with reference TRBV5-6 and TRBJ2-7, the CDR3 gives the full variable domain: DAGVTQSPTHLIKTRGQQVTLRCSPKSGHDTVSWYQQALGQGPQFIFQYYEEEERQRGNFPDRFSGHQFPNYSSELNVNALLLGDSALYLCASSLAPGAAYEQYFGPGTRLTVT.

This clone came up once. J is TRBJ2-7 and V is TRBV7-9, with 7 bases aligning to TRBD2. The V and J ends lost 4 bases and 0 bases, in that order; junction bases with no gene match: 6. Per the germline V gene, CDR1 is SEHNR and CDR2 is FQNEAQ (reference sequence). The CDR3 length is 15 residues. The CDR3 spells CASSSILASSYEQYF. In DNA, the CDR3 is TGTGCCAGCAGCTCCATACTAGCGAGCTCCTACGAGCAGTACTTC.

The chain links TRBV11-2 to TRBJ2-2; 9 nucleotides line up with TRBD2. The trim removed 4 bases at V and 7 bases at J, leaving 7 bases unmatched. The CDR3 covers 15 residues. The germline gives CDR1 SGHAT, CDR2 FQNNGV. The CDR3 coding sequence is TGTGCCAGCAGCTCCCGTAGCGGGAGTGTCGGGGAGCTGTTTTTT. Protein: CASSSRSGSVGELFF.

The chain has TRBV19 and TRBJ2-2, with 13 nucleotides matching TRBD2. The CDR3 loop spans 14 amino acids. The V gene end was trimmed by 9 bases and the J gene end by 9 bases; junction bases not matched to a gene: 7. Germline-derived CDR1 and CDR2 are LNHDA and SQIVND (reference sequence). The CDR3 loop is CASSSTSGRRELFF. DNA of the CDR3: TGTGCCAGCTCGTCGACTAGCGGGAGGAGGGAGCTGTTTTTT.

This clone was detected a few times. This chain links TRBV4-2 with TRBJ1-1, with a tentative D call TRBD1 (5 bases). The germline V and J ends were trimmed by 1 base and 5 bases, with 8 bases remaining between them. The CDR3 runs 13 residues. Germline V gene lookup returns CDR1 LGHNA and CDR2 YNFKEQ. In nucleotides, the CDR3 is TGTGCCAGCAGCCAAGGTGGGGCTACTGAAGCTTTCTTT. Residues: CASSQGGATEAFF.

Turning to this clone: The same CDR3 also results from other DNA sequences found in this sample. The V gene is TRBV7-9, the J gene TRBJ1-5, with TRBD1 as a possible D gene (5 bases). The CDR3 length is 14 residues. The germline V gene encodes CDR1 SEHNR and CDR2 FQNEAQ (reference sequence). Trimming shortened V by 1 base and J by 7 bases, and 11 bases separated the two germline ends. This CDR3 is CASSLGGGRQPQHF. The CDR3 bases are TGTGCCAGCAGCTTAGGGGGGGGTAGGCAGCCCCAGCATTTT.

The CDR3 nucleotides are TGTGCCAGCAGCCCAATACAGGGGGCAATCGAGCAGTACTTC. It translates to CASSPIQGAIEQYF. J is TRBJ2-7 and V is TRBV27; TRBD1 matches 9 bases. The germline CDR1 and CDR2 sequences are MNHEY and SMNVEV (reference sequence). V lost 6 bases to trimming and J lost 6 bases; unmatched junction nucleotides: 9. The CDR3 length is 14 residues.

The CDR3 sequence: CASSEGRNYEQYF. CDR3 nucleotides: TGTGCCAGCAGCGAGGGACGGAACTACGAGCAGTACTTC. The genes are TRBV13 and TRBJ2-7; D possibly uses TRBD1 or TRBD2 (5 bases each). Trimming removed 5 bases from V and 3 bases from J, with 11 bases in between. Germline assignment: CDR1 PRHDT and CDR2 FYEKMQ (reference sequence). The CDR3 is made up of 13 amino acids.

J is TRBJ2-7 and V is TRBV14; weak D call: TRBD2 (5 bases). The CDR3 is 18 residues long. Trimming pared 0 bases from V and 2 bases from J, leaving 20 bases between. CDR1 SGHDN and CDR2 FVKESK come from the germline V gene. The CDR3 DNA sequence: TGTGCCAGCAGCCAAGATCACCTTGAGAGGGCGAACACCTACGAGCAGTACTTC. Encoded protein: CASSQDHLERANTYEQYF.

This clone was seen a single time. The chain joins TRBV27 to TRBJ1-6; TRBD1 matches 9 bases. Germline CDR1 reads MNHEY; CDR2 reads SMNVEV (reference sequence). Trimming removed 2 bases from V and 5 bases from J; junction bases left unmatched: 1. The CDR3 spans 15 residues. Written as DNA, the CDR3 is TGTGCCAGCAGTTTAACAGGGGGCGATAATTCACCCCTCCACTTT. This sequence encodes CASSLTGGDNSPLHF.

The chain uses TRBV6-5 and TRBJ1-4; 9 bases map to TRBD1. The CDR3 is 15 amino acids. V was pared by 7 bases and J by 3 bases, with 6 bases of the junction left unmatched. CDR1 is MNHEY, CDR2 SVGAGI, per germline. For the CDR3, the DNA is TGTGCCAGCACAACAGGGGGCGTCTCTAATGAAAAACTGTTTTTT. It translates to CASTTGGVSNEKLFF.

The chain recombines TRBV10-2 with TRBJ2-5; TRBD1 matches 11 bases. V was pared by 5 bases and J by 4 bases, with 6 bases of the junction left unmatched. The CDR3 covers 15 residues. The germline gives CDR1 WSHSY, CDR2 SAAADI. The CDR3 is CASSFGQGALETQYF. The CDR3 DNA is TGCGCCAGCAGTTTCGGACAGGGGGCCCTAGAGACCCAGTACTTC.

V gene TRBV28 combines with J gene TRBJ2-1, with D perhaps TRBD1 (6 bases). Germline CDR1 and CDR2: MDHEN and SYDVKM. CDR3 length: 15 residues. The V end was cut by 3 bases, the J end by 2 bases, with 11 bases between. The DNA for the CDR3 is TGTGCCAGCAGTTTTTCAACAGGGCCCTACAATGAGCAGTTCTTC. This gives the protein CASSFSTGPYNEQFF.

V and J are TRBV7-9 and TRBJ1-2; 8 positions match TRBD1. CDR1 is SEHNR and CDR2 is FQNEAQ in the germline V gene (reference sequence). V lost 6 bases to trimming and J lost 0 bases; unmatched junction nucleotides: 6. This CDR3 has 15 amino acids. The CDR3 spells CASRIDRGSNYGYTF. The CDR3 region has the DNA TGTGCCAGCAGGATAGACAGGGGATCTAACTATGGCTACACCTTC.

The chain combines TRBV5-4 with TRBJ1-2, with D maybe TRBD1 (6 bases). The ends were cut back, 2 bases at V and 7 bases at J, with 12 bases in the middle. The CDR3 is made up of 13 amino acids. Germline V lookup: CDR1 SGHNT, CDR2 YYREEE (reference sequence). The CDR3, as DNA: TGTGCCAGCAGCTTCGGGGGGCTCGGTGGCTACACCTTC. Translating gives CASSFGGLGGYTF.